This T cell receptor beta chain was recorded in a study of regulatory T cells in long-lasting Graves disease (dated by TCRdb to about 2021). Context from the whole study: Patients with newly diagnosed Graves' disease had been on antithyroid drugs for under 3 months. Peripheral blood TCR sequencing and RNA sequencing compared persistent Graves' disease patients with newly diagnosed Graves' disease patients. The study was conducted in China and was registered as a clinical trial. TCR sequencing covered 13 persistent and roughly 20 newly diagnosed Graves' disease patients, some 35 samples in total.

Details on this clonotype: Which antigen it targets is not known. Base quality data are lacking; no much larger clone is found one base away.

The library came from multiplex PCR. Data came from an Illumina HiSeq 4000. TCR beta libraries were built with iRepertoire HTBI primers and Arm-PCR amplification of CDR3 regions. PCR products were gel purified before sequencing. As for how the authors treated the data: Gene usage analysis of CDR3 amino acid clonotypes relied on the roughly 67 TRBV and fewer than 15 TRBJ segments identified across samples. COPE and FqMerger were used to merge filtered high-quality paired reads into contigs. BLAST was used to align contigs to IMGT TRBV, TRBD and TRBJ reference genes, with CDR3 defined following IMGT. Any clonotype with a frequency above 0.1% was counted as a highly expanded clone. Shannon entropy served as the measure of repertoire diversity, while the Gini coefficient captured V-J evenness. Clonotypes shared by more than one individual were considered public. The raw public data were reprocessed by TCRdb itself: fastp quality trimming at Q25, MiXCR clonotype calling, in-frame beta chains only. Under each unique CDR3 protein, matching rows form one entry showing the most common genes and DNA. TCRdb, not the authors, supplied the V and J calls. The sample includes hundreds of thousands of distinct CDR3 sequences, with roughly 13% observed a single time. Jointly, the top ten make up 10% of the sample.

In the germline V gene (reference sequence), CDR1 corresponds to LGHDT and CDR2 to YNNKEL. The CDR3 holds 16 amino acids from the cysteine to the phenylalanine. Of all the DNA, just the CDR3 is kept, 48 bases in frame from base 1. V trim: 0 bases; J trim: 1 base; unmatched bases: 4. In light of the paper, this sample's time point label describes: newly diagnosed GD, antithyroid drugs for less than 3 months. For both TCR sequencing and RNA sequencing, RNA was extracted from PBMCs in TRIzol. Graves' disease was diagnosed according to American Thyroid Association guidelines. Patients for the study were recruited at an endocrinology department in Xi'an, China. Each patient gave 8.5 to 9.5 milliliters of peripheral blood, collected in an EDTA anticoagulant tube. Ficoll Paque Plus density gradient separation was used to isolate PBMCs, and no further T cell sorting was performed. An Agilent 2100 Bioanalyzer and agarose gel were used to check RNA quality, while a NanoDrop 2000 measured RNA concentration.

What the research found in general, with its limitations: Lower TCR Shannon entropy and fewer highly expanded clones were observed in persistent Graves' disease patients than in newly diagnosed patients, which suggested clonal expansion. As a limitation, the authors acknowledged that the small sample size may reduce accuracy. The study examined only peripheral blood because the primary lesion, thyroid tissue, could not be accessed. A larger number of public clonotypes was shared among persistent patients (over 2,500) than among newly diagnosed patients (around 970). Persistent disease showed preferential use of TRBV28, TRBJ1-2 and TRBJ2-5, whereas newly diagnosed disease favored TRBV20-1 and TRBJ2-1. Only the TCR beta chain was sequenced and analyzed.

The sample was also linked to a second study, of T cells in Graves' hyperthyroidism and ophthalmopathy. The second investigation adds: Stable Graves' hyperthyroidism was defined as the absence of progression to ophthalmopathy over 18 months of follow-up. The hyperthyroidism patients were between 18 and 65 years old and newly diagnosed, with a disease duration of less than 2 months. Patients with uncontrolled infections, other autoimmune diseases, pregnancy or lactation were excluded. Diagnoses were based on clinical symptoms, serum thyroxine and TRAb, thyroid ultrasound and orbital computed tomography. The TCR CDR3 was subjected to a first round of RT-PCR using the HTBI primer set and the Qiagen OneStep RT-PCR kit. Most expanded thyroid clonotypes (frequency above 0.001) were also found in blood, which suggests that blood repertoires may mirror thyroid immune responses. A model built on a 13 V-J signature distinguished ophthalmopathy from stable hyperthyroidism, reaching 85% to 90% sensitivity and about 81% specificity in cross-validation and 80%/75% in testing. In validation, progression to ophthalmopathy was predicted by the model with 70.59% sensitivity and 72.22% specificity, a median of about 6.4 months before onset. To identify distinguishing TCR V-J signatures, a discovery cohort of around 100 patients was used, comprising 43 with Graves' ophthalmopathy and roughly 60 with stable Graves' hyperthyroidism. Whether ophthalmopathy could be predicted prospectively was tested in an independent validation cohort made up of under 20 hyperthyroidism patients plus 17 patients who later progressed to ophthalmopathy. For training and testing, the 110 or so patients in the discovery cohort were randomly divided in a 7:3 ratio. In over five Graves' hyperthyroidism patients, the study also compared T-cell repertoires from thyroid tissue with T-cell repertoires from blood. After blood sampling, hyperthyroidism patients were treated with methimazole at a starting dose of 30 mg daily, and ophthalmopathy patients were treated with high-dose intravenous methylprednisolone. Libraries were constructed in a second round of multiplex PCR, after which size selection and purification were performed. Sequencing of the libraries was done on an Illumina HiSeq2000 using paired-end 100 bp reads. SOAPnuke was used to process the raw data, removing reads that contained adapters or uncalled bases, had a mean Phred below 15, or lacked an exact match to the constant primer or identifier. COPE v1.2.5 was used to merge the high-quality paired reads, and each unique nucleotide sequence was defined as a clonotype. Clonotypes were aligned to IMGT TRBV, TRBD and TRBJ reference segments using MiTCR v1.1. The analysis included only V-J combinations with a frequency above 0.0001, which together covered over 98% of the repertoires. The TCS score was defined as the ratio of F50 (clonal expansion) to E x V (chaos), calculated using BLOSUM62-based TCRdist between CDR3 peptides within each V-J. Welch's t-statistics and random forest reduced roughly 530 V-J features to under 15, which were used in a naive Bayes classifier (R e1071). No statistical method was used to set the sample size in advance, and investigators knew the group allocation. According to the paper, TCR Vbeta CDR3 sequencing was carried out on 135 peripheral blood samples, which came from approximately 41 ophthalmopathy, around 75 hyperthyroidism and roughly 17 progressor patients.

The TCR sequence derives from a man younger than 45 with Graves disease. Donor details come from another sample of the same person, matched by shared clones. The chain was built from TRBV3-1 and TRBJ2-5, with 8 bases in between that match TRBD2. The material sequenced was peripheral blood mononuclear cells (PBMCs), taken at new diagnosis, from a patient treated with antithyroid drugs. The CDR3 corresponds to CASSQDTSGPQETQYF. Here is the DNA: TGTGCCAGCAGCCAAGACACTAGCGGTCCCCAAGAGACCCAGTACTTC.